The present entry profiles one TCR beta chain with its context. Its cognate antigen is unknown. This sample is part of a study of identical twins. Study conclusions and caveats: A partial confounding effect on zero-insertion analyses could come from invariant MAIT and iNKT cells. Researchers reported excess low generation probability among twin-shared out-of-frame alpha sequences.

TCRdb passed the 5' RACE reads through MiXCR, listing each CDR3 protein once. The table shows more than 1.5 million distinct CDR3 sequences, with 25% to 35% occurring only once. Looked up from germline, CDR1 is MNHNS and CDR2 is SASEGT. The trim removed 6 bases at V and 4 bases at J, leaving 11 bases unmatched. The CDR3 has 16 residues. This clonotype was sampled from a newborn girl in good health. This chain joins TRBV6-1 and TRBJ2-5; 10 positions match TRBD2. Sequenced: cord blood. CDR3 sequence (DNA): TGTGCCAGCAGCCCCTCCATAAGACTAGCGGGAGAGACCCAGTACTTC. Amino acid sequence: CASSPSIRLAGETQYF.